The 11 T cell receptor beta chains below all came from one sample that was sequenced in a study of blood T cells in healthy people across ages (dated by TCRdb to between 2015 and 2017). Receptor libraries were prepared by 5' RACE. The sample was run on an Illumina HiSeq 2500. A second 7 to 11 cycle PCR used a sample-barcoded 5' primer and a J-beta primer mix. The raw public reads went through TCRdb reprocessing: fastp at Q25, MiXCR clone calling, in-frame beta chains kept. All rows with the same CDR3 protein become a single entry with the most common DNA and genes. In this sample the table shows over 1.5 million distinct CDR3 sequences, approximately 50% of which occur a single time. The biggest ten clones account for over 2% of the sample. Specimen: blood. These receptors were taken from a middle-aged woman in good health.

The genes are TRBV20-1 and TRBJ1-1, with TRBD1 matching 8 bases. The germline V gene encodes CDR1 DFQATT and CDR2 SNEGSKA (reference sequence). The ends lost 5 bases at V and 7 bases at J; junction bases unmatched: 3. This CDR3 is 11 amino acids long. For the CDR3, the DNA is TGCAGTGCTGCACAGGGGGTTGAAGCTTTCTTT. Translated: CSAAQGVEAFF.

The CDR3 coding sequence is TGTGCCAGCAGACCGCGGACTAGCGGGGTCTACGAGCAGTACTTC. Amino acids: CASRPRTSGVYEQYF. The chain employs TRBV7-2 and TRBJ2-7, with 12 positions matching TRBD2. Germline trimming cut 6 bases from V and 3 bases from J; bases unmatched to any gene: 6. This CDR3 has 15 amino acids. Per germline, CDR1 SGHTA and CDR2 FQGNSA.

In this sample, this clonotype turned up a few times. V and J are TRBV12-3 or TRBV12-4 and TRBJ2-1, with D possibly being TRBD1 (5 bases). V was pared by 5 bases and J by 8 bases, with 19 bases between. The CDR3 has 15 residues. The CDR3 reads CASSESPREGYEQFF. CDR3 nucleotide sequence: TGTGCCAGCAGTGAATCCCCCAGGGAAGGGTATGAGCAGTTCTTC.

This clonotype was detected a few times. This chain uses TRBV7-9 with TRBJ2-7; 7 bases are shared with TRBD1. This CDR3 region has 16 residues. Germline CDR1 reads SEHNR; CDR2 reads FQNEAQ (reference sequence). The ends lost 0 bases at V and 5 bases at J; junction bases unmatched: 10. CDR3 amino acids: CASSLAKGGEGDEQYF. CDR3 sequence (DNA): TGTGCCAGCAGCTTAGCAAAAGGGGGCGAAGGGGACGAGCAGTACTTC. The full variable domain, completed using reference TRBV7-9 and TRBJ2-7, is DTGVSQNPRHKITKRGQNVTFRCDPISEHNRLYWYRQTLGQGPEFLTYFQNEAQLEKSRLLSDRFSAERPKGSFSTLEIQRTEQGDSAMYLCASSLAKGGEGDEQYFGPGTRLTVT.

The rearrangement joins TRBV7-9 to TRBJ2-3; D is ambiguous. The germline V and J ends were trimmed by 1 base and 4 bases, with 6 bases remaining between them. This CDR3 has 13 amino acids. Germline CDR1 reads SEHNR; CDR2 reads FQNEAQ (reference sequence). The CDR3 loop is CASSLDFPDTQYF. DNA for the CDR3: TGTGCCAGCAGCTTAGATTTTCCAGATACGCAGTATTTT.

This clonotype was counted between two and nine times. V is TRBV20-1 and J is TRBJ1-5, with TRBD1 identical over 8 bases. The CDR3 consists of 13 residues. The germline V gene encodes CDR1 DFQATT and CDR2 SNEGSKA (reference sequence). The J segment lost 6 bases and the V segment lost 5 bases, leaving 6 bases of the junction unmatched. The CDR3 loop reads CSAQGAIIQPQHF. The CDR3 DNA reads TGCAGTGCTCAGGGGGCTATCATTCAGCCCCAGCATTTT.

This CDR3 is CSVERAALGTNYGYTF. CDR3 DNA: TGCAGCGTTGAAAGGGCAGCATTAGGAACTAACTATGGCTACACCTTC. The V gene is TRBV29-1, the J gene TRBJ1-2; no clear D gene. The germline V gene has CDR1 SQVTM and CDR2 ANQGSEA. Deletions cut 2 bases from V and 0 bases from J, with 16 bases between. The CDR3 has 16 residues.

This clonotype was observed a handful of times. The J gene is TRBJ2-5, the V gene TRBV10-2; D perhaps matches TRBD2 (6 bases). V shed 6 bases and J shed 4 bases, with 12 bases lying between them. The CDR3 is made up of 13 amino acids. Germline CDR1 WSHSY, CDR2 SAAADI. CDR3 bases: TGCGCCAGCAGATGGACGCGGGGAGAGACCCAGTACTTC. Amino acid sequence: CASRWTRGETQYF.

The chain uses TRBV12-3 or TRBV12-4 and TRBJ2-1; 10 nucleotides align to TRBD1. The CDR3 length is 17 residues. The ends lost 4 bases at V and 6 bases at J; junction bases unmatched: 12. The CDR3 spells CASSSPGQGSKGNEQFF. The CDR3 DNA reads as TGTGCCAGCAGTTCCCCGGGACAGGGGAGCAAAGGCAATGAGCAGTTCTTC.

The chain joins TRBV6-2 or TRBV6-3 to TRBJ2-1; D remains unclear. The end of the DNA aligns better with TRBJ2-7, so the J call may be wrong. This CDR3 is 16 amino acids long. The germline V gene has CDR1 MNHEY and CDR2 SVGEGT. CDR3 loop: CASSYSARLSYNEQYF. DNA of the CDR3: TGTGCCAGCAGTTACTCGGCCAGACTGTCCTACAATGAGCAGTACTTC.

The rearrangement uses TRBV12-3 or TRBV12-4 and TRBJ2-7, with TRBD2 matching over 16 bases. J lost 7 bases, V lost 3 bases, and 15 bases had no gene match. The CDR3 extends over 19 amino acids. CDR3 loop: CASSLGLAGGPSSYNEQYF. CDR3 coding DNA: TGTGCCAGCAGTTTGGGACTAGCGGGGGGGCCGAGCTCCTACAATGAGCAGTACTTC.